These T cell receptor beta chains were read from a single sample in a study of T cell repertoires in cytomegalovirus infection. TCRdb re-derived calls from the reads in MiXCR, one entry per CDR3 protein. The data show approximately 100,000 distinct CDR3 sequences, around 22% seen once. Sequencing input: CD8+ T cells from PBMCs. These receptors came from a human donor in good health (CMV status not recorded). Some clones in this sample may be carry-over from other donors' samples. Both conserved end residues are part of each CDR3. The D gene is left open where the match is weak. Rows give clone size only sometimes, using once, few, many, or a class for an expanded clone.

>TRBV11-2|TRBD2|NA|TRBJ2-7
CASSWGGDEQYF
TGTGCCAGCAGCTGGGGGGGGGACGAGCAGTACTTC
>TRBV10-3|NA|NA|TRBJ1-1
CAISGLETGYLWSEAFF
TGTGCCATCAGTGGGTTGGAAACAGGGTACCTTTGGAGTGAAGCTTTCTTT
>TRBV20-1|TRBD2|few|TRBJ2-3
CSAPWEGITDTQYF
TGCAGTGCCCCGTGGGAGGGGATCACAGATACGCAGTATTTT
>TRBV29-1|TRBD1|NA|TRBJ2-1
CSVDRDRGYNEQFF
TGCAGCGTTGACCGGGACAGGGGATACAATGAGCAGTTCTTC
>TRBV27|NA|once|TRBJ2-7
CASSLHGDAYEQYF
TGTGCCAGCAGTTTACATGGGGATGCCTACGAGCAGTACTTC
>TRBV29-1|NA|NA|TRBJ2-5
CSVESGEPQETQYF
TGCAGCGTTGAATCGGGGGAACCCCAAGAGACCCAGTACTTC
>TRBV5-4|NA|few|TRBJ2-3
CASRPFMAGFGDTQYF
TGTGCCAGCAGGCCCTTCATGGCAGGGTTTGGAGATACGCAGTATTTT
>TRBV7-2|TRBD2|many|TRBJ2-7
CASSLGGSGEFYEQYF
TGTGCCAGCAGCTTAGGCGGGAGTGGGGAATTCTACGAGCAGTACTTC
>TRBV7-8|TRBD2|many|TRBJ2-5
CASSQAGGRQETQYF
TGTGCCAGCAGCCAGGCGGGAGGGCGACAAGAGACCCAGTACTTC
>TRBV3-1|NA|many|TRBJ1-1
CASSTGTANTEAFF
TGTGCCAGCAGCACCGGGACGGCGAACACTGAAGCTTTCTTT
>TRBV7-6|TRBD1|few|TRBJ2-7
CASSVNTGASYEQYF
TGTGCCAGCAGCGTAAATACAGGGGCCTCCTACGAGCAGTACTTC
>TRBV11-2|TRBD2|NA|TRBJ2-1
CASSALAGGNEQFF
TGTGCCAGCAGCGCACTAGCGGGTGGCAATGAGCAGTTCTTC
>TRBV12-3/TRBV12-4|NA|few|TRBJ2-7
CASSLMGLLGRYEQYF
TGTGCCAGCAGTCTTATGGGACTCCTTGGGCGTTACGAGCAGTACTTC
>TRBV28|NA|few|TRBJ2-3
CASSSPGTGITDTQYF
TGTGCCAGCAGCTCCCCCGGGACGGGCATTACCGATACGCAGTATTTT
>TRBV7-2|NA|many|TRBJ1-1
CASSLVGLNTEAFF
TGTGCCAGCAGCTTAGTAGGACTTAACACTGAAGCTTTCTTT
>TRBV6-6|NA|NA|TRBJ2-2
CASSYNPAGNTGELFF
TGTGCCAGCAGTTACAACCCAGCGGGGAACACCGGGGAGCTGTTTTTT
>TRBV19|TRBD1|many|TRBJ1-4
CASRRDRGLNEKLFF
TGTGCCAGTAGGAGAGACAGGGGACTTAATGAAAAACTGTTTTTT
>TRBV11-2|NA|NA|TRBJ1-5
CASSQTAGRAQHF
TGTGCCAGCAGCCAGACAGCAGGGAGGGCCCAGCATTTT
>TRBV2|TRBD1|NA|TRBJ1-6
CASSEVGTGGTNYNSPLHF
TGTGCCAGCAGTGAAGTCGGGACAGGGGGTACAAACTATAATTCACCCCTCCACTTT
>TRBV4-1|TRBD1|many|TRBJ2-2
CASSQEGQGTGELFF
TGCGCCAGCAGCCAGGAGGGACAGGGGACCGGGGAGCTGTTTTTT
>TRBV12-3/TRBV12-4|TRBD2|few|TRBJ2-3
CASSLGTSGTTDTQYF
TGTGCCAGCAGTTTGGGGACTAGCGGTACCACAGATACGCAGTATTTT
>TRBV6-2/TRBV6-3|NA|once|TRBJ1-1
CASSYGGGQDTEAFF
TGTGCCAGCAGTTATGGAGGGGGGCAAGACACTGAAGCTTTCTTT
>TRBV29-1|NA|NA|TRBJ2-7
CSVERGAYEQYF
TGCAGCGTTGAACGGGGCGCCTACGAGCAGTACTTC
>TRBV6-2/TRBV6-3|NA|NA|TRBJ2-1
CASKSREHNEQFF
TGTGCCAGCAAGTCCAGGGAGCACAATGAGCAGTTCTTC
>TRBV27|NA|NA|TRBJ1-1
CASSLSDANTEAFF
TGTGCCAGCAGTTTATCTGATGCGAACACTGAAGCTTTCTTT
>TRBV28|TRBD2|NA|TRBJ2-2
CTSSLLRGDTGELFF
TGTACCAGCAGTTTATTGCGGGGGGACACCGGGGAGCTGTTTTTT
>TRBV6-2/TRBV6-3|NA|few|TRBJ1-1
CASSYSNRQTEAFF
TGTGCCAGCAGTTACTCGAATAGGCAGACTGAAGCTTTCTTT
>TRBV10-3|TRBD1|few|TRBJ2-5
CAISDPDRGPRETQYF
TGTGCCATCAGTGACCCGGACAGGGGGCCTCGAGAGACCCAGTACTTC
>TRBV24-1|TRBD1|NA|TRBJ2-5
CATSDRRTGQETQYF
TGTGCCACCAGTGACCGAAGGACAGGTCAAGAGACCCAGTACTTC
>TRBV20-1|NA|NA|TRBJ2-1
CSARDQGQLYNEQFF
TGCAGTGCTAGAGATCAGGGGCAGCTTTACAATGAGCAGTTCTTC
>TRBV12-3/TRBV12-4|TRBD1|few|TRBJ1-2
CASSPPGTGDYGYTF
TGTGCCAGCAGTCCTCCCGGGACAGGGGACTATGGCTACACCTTC
>TRBV7-6|NA|many|TRBJ2-7
CASSLGRSYEQYF
TGTGCCAGCAGCTTAGGTCGGTCCTACGAGCAGTACTTC
>TRBV12-3/TRBV12-4|NA|NA|TRBJ1-1
CASSLQGTNTEAFF
TGTGCCAGCAGTTTACAGGGGACCAACACTGAAGCTTTCTTT
>TRBV27|NA|NA|TRBJ2-1
CASSLSMTPYNEQFF
TGTGCCAGCAGTTTATCAATGACCCCCTACAATGAGCAGTTCTTC
>TRBV12-3/TRBV12-4|NA|few|TRBJ1-1
CASSYEDPRSNTEAFF
TGTGCCAGCAGTTACGAAGACCCCAGGTCGAACACTGAAGCTTTCTTT
>TRBV28|NA|few|TRBJ2-7
CATWAGATSYEQYF
TGTGCTACGTGGGCAGGGGCCACCTCCTACGAGCAGTACTTC
>TRBV7-8|NA|many|TRBJ2-2
CASSLVGGDTGELFF
TGTGCCAGCAGCTTAGTTGGGGGCGACACCGGGGAGCTGTTTTTT
>TRBV4-3|TRBD1|once|TRBJ2-2
CASSQVKGTANTGELFF
TGCGCCAGCAGCCAAGTGAAAGGGACAGCAAACACCGGGGAGCTGTTTTTT